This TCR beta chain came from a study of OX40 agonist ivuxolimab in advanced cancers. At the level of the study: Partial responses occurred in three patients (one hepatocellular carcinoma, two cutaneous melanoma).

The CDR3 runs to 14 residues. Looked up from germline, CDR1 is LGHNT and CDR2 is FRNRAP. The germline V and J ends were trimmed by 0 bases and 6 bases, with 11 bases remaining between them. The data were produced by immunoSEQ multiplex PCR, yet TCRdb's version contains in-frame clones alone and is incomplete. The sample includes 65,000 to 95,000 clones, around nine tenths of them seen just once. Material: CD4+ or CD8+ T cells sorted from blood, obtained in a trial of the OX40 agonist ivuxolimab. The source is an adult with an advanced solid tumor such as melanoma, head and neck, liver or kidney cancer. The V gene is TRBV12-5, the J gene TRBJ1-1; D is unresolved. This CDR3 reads CASGLVSSVSEAFF. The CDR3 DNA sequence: TGTGCTAGTGGTTTGGTATCAAGTGTCTCTGAAGCTTTCTTT.